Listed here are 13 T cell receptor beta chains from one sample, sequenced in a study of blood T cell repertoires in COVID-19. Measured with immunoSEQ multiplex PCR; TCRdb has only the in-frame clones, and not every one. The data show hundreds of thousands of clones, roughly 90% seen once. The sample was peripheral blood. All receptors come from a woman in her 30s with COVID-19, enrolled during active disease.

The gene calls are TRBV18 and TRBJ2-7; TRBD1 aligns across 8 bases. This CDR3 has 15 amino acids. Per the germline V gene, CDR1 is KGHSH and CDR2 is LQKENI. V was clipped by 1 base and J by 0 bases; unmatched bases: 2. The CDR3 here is CASSPLGTGSYEQYF. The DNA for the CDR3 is TGTGCCAGCTCACCACTCGGGACAGGCTCCTACGAGCAGTACTTC.

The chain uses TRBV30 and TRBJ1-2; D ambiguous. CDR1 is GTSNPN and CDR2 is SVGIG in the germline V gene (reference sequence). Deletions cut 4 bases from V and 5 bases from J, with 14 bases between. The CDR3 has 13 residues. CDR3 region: CAWMGHRRYGYTF. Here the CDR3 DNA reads TGTGCCTGGATGGGCCACCGGAGGTATGGCTACACCTTC.

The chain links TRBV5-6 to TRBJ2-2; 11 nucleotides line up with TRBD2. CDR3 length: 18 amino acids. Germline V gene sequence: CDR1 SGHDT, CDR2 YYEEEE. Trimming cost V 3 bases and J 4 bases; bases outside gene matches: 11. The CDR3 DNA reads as TGTGCCAGCAGCTGGGGGACTAGCGGCCCTAAAGGCACCGGGGAGCTGTTTTTT. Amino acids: CASSWGTSGPKGTGELFF.

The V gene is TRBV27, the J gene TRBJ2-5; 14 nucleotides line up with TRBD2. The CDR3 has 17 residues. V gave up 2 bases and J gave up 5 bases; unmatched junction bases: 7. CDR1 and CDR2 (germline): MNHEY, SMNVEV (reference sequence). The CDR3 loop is CASSLGGTSGSSETQYF. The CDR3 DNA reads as TGTGCCAGCAGTTTAGGGGGGACTAGCGGGAGCTCGGAGACCCAGTACTTC.

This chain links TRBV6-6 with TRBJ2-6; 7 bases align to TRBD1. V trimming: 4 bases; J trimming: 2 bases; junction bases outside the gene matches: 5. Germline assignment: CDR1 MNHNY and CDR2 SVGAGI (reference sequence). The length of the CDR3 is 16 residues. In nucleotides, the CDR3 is TGTGCCAGCAGTTTATTCACAGGGGCTGGGGCCAACGTCCTGACTTTC. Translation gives CASSLFTGAGANVLTF.

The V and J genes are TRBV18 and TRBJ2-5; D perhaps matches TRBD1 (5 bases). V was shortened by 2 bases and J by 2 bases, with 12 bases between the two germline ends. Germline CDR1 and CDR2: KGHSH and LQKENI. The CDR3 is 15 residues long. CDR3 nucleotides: TGTGCCAGCTCACCAAGCAGGGCAGCTCAAGAGACCCAGTACTTC. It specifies CASSPSRAAQETQYF.

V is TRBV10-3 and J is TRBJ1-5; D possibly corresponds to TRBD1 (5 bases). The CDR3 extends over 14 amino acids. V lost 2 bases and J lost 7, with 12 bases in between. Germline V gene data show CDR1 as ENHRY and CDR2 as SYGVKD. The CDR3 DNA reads TGTGCCATCAGTGAGGGGGGGAGGGGACAGCCCCAGCATTTT. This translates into CAISEGGRGQPQHF.

CDR3 bases: TGTGCCAGCAGCTTAGGCTCGGGAGTAGCTTATGAGCAGTTCTTC. It yields the protein CASSLGSGVAYEQFF. The chain uses TRBV7-3 and TRBJ2-1, with a possible D match to TRBD2 (6 bases). This CDR3 has 15 amino acids. Trimming shortened V by 2 bases and J by 8 bases, and 16 bases separated the two germline ends. From germline, CDR1 is SGHTA and CDR2 FQGTGA.

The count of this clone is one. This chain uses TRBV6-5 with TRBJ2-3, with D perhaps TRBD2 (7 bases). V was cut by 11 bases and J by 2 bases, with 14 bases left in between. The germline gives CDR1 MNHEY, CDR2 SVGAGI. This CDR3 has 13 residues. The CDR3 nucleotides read TGTGCCGCGAGGGGGACTACCACAGATACGCAGTATTTT. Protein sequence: CAARGTTTDTQYF.

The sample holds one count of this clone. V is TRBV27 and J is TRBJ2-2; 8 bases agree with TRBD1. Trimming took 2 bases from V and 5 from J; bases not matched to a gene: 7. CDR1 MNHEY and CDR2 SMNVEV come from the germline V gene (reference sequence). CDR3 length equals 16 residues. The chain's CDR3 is CASSLGRRGLTGELFF. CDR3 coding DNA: TGTGCCAGCAGTTTAGGACGCAGGGGGCTTACCGGGGAGCTGTTTTTT.

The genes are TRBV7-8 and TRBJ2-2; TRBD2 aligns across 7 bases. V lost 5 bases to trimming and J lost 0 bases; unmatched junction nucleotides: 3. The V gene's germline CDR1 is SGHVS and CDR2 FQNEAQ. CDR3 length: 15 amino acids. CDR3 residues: CASSNLAANTGELFF. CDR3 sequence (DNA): TGTGCCAGCAGCAACCTAGCGGCGAACACCGGGGAGCTGTTTTTT.

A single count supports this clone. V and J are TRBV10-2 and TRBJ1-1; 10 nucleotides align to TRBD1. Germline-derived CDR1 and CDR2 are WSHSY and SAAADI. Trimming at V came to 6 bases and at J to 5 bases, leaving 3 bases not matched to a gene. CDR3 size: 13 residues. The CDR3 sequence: CASRGTGVTEAFF. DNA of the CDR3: TGCGCCAGCAGGGGGACAGGGGTGACTGAAGCTTTCTTT.

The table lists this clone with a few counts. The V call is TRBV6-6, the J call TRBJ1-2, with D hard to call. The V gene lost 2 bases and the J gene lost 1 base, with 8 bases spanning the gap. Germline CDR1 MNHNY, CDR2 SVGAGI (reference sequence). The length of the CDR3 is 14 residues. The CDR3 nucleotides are TGTGCCAGCAGTTACGCGGCGGTTAACTATGGCTACACCTTC. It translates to CASSYAAVNYGYTF.